What follows are 17 T cell receptor beta chains derived from one specimen sequenced in a study of blood T cell repertoires in COVID-19. Some clones are missing from TCRdb's copy, which holds only in-frame ones; the method was immunoSEQ multiplex PCR. Of fewer than 500,000 clones in the sample, approximately 87% are singletons; the top ten hold around 1.3%. Sequenced sample: PBMCs or T cells enriched from blood (not recorded which). Source of these receptors: a man in his thirties or forties who had recovered from COVID-19.

This chain joins TRBV10-1 and TRBJ2-7; 12 positions agree with TRBD2. CDR3 length: 12 amino acids. The germline gives CDR1 WNHNN, CDR2 SYGVQD (reference sequence). With V trimmed by 9 bases and J by 6 bases, 3 bases remained unmatched. CDR3 protein: CASMGLAGEQYF. The DNA of the CDR3 is TGCGCCAGTATGGGACTAGCGGGCGAGCAGTACTTC.

The rearrangement uses TRBV10-3 and TRBJ1-1; D is perhaps TRBD1 (5 bases). Germline V gene lookup returns CDR1 ENHRY and CDR2 SYGVKD. The CDR3 contains 12 residues. Trimming left V 11 bases short and J 1 base short, with 11 bases between. The CDR3 sequence is CASGGTNTEAFF. The CDR3 nucleotides read TGTGCCTCCGGAGGGACGAACACTGAAGCTTTCTTT.

This clone was recorded once. This chain uses TRBV27 with TRBJ1-5; D might be TRBD1 (5 bases). The ends were cut back, 6 bases at V and 0 bases at J, with 12 bases in the middle. The CDR3 is made up of 15 amino acids. CDR1 MNHEY and CDR2 SMNVEV come from the germline V gene (reference sequence). CDR3 amino acids: CASSRNRNSNQPQHF. CDR3 nucleotide sequence: TGTGCCAGCAGCCGGAACAGGAATAGCAATCAGCCCCAGCATTTT.

V is TRBV10-3 and J is TRBJ1-2; D gene uncertain. Germline-derived CDR1 and CDR2 are ENHRY and SYGVKD. The CDR3 loop spans 13 amino acids. Trimming took 0 bases from V and 7 from J, leaving 9 bases between them. The CDR3 DNA follows: TGTGCCATCAGTGAGTCGATTTCAGGTGGCTACACCTTC. This gives the protein CAISESISGGYTF.

This rearrangement joins TRBV7-6 to TRBJ1-1, with no clear D. V lost 2 bases and J 0 bases, leaving 13 bases between the germline ends. CDR3 size: 16 residues. Germline-derived CDR1 and CDR2 are SGHVS and FNYEAQ. CDR3 amino acids: CASSLSAQAMNTEAFF. CDR3 bases: TGTGCCAGCAGCTTAAGTGCGCAGGCCATGAACACTGAAGCTTTCTTT.

This chain links TRBV2 with TRBJ1-2; 9 bases map to TRBD1. V lost 4 bases to trimming and J lost 1 base; unmatched junction nucleotides: 1. This CDR3 region has 14 residues. CDR1 SNHLY and CDR2 FYNNEI come from the germline V gene. The CDR3 DNA sequence: TGTGCCAGCAGTGGACAGGGGGTTAACTATGGCTACACCTTC. Its translation: CASSGQGVNYGYTF.

The sample holds a few counts of this clone. The junction departs from germline at one end; a sequencing error may be responsible. This chain joins TRBV5-1 and TRBJ2-3; TRBD1 agrees at 11 bases. Germline values: CDR1 SGHRS, CDR2 YFSETQ. CDR3 size: 14 residues. The CDR3 DNA reads TGCGCCAGCAGCTTCGGACAGGGGGCAGAGACGCAGTATTTT. Protein: CASSFGQGAETQYF.

V is TRBV19 and J is TRBJ1-1, with 10 bases that match TRBD1. V shed 6 bases and J 5 bases; nucleotides not matched to a gene: 9. The CDR3 loop spans 15 amino acids. The germline gives CDR1 LNHDA, CDR2 SQIVND (reference sequence). The CDR3 reads CASRTTGTGVTEAFF. The CDR3 DNA follows: TGTGCCAGTAGAACAACCGGGACAGGGGTTACTGAAGCTTTCTTT.

This clone occurred a few times. The chain couples TRBV11-3 to TRBJ1-1; D uncertain. CDR3 size: 15 residues. CDR1 is SGHNT and CDR2 is YENEEA in the germline V gene. Trimming pared 6 bases from V and 2 bases from J, leaving 16 bases between. Written as DNA, the CDR3 is TGTGCCAGCAGGGAAGAGGATCGGGTCAACACTGAAGCTTTCTTT. This codes for CASREEDRVNTEAFF. Supplemented by reference TRBV11-3 and TRBJ1-1, the full variable domain reads EAGVVQSPRYKIIEKKQPVAFWCNPISGHNTLYWYLQNLGQGPELLIRYENEEAVDDSQLPKDRFSAERLKGVDSTLKIQPAELGDSAVYLCASREEDRVNTEAFFGQGTRLTVV.

This clone was seen only once. The chain couples TRBV4-3 to TRBJ1-1; 7 bases map to TRBD1. V was clipped by 1 base and J by 4 bases; unmatched bases: 6. Germline V lookup: CDR1 LGHNA, CDR2 YSLEER. The CDR3 covers 15 residues. The DNA of the CDR3 is TGCGCCAGCAGCCAAGGATATTCAGGGGGCACTGAAGCTTTCTTT. The encoded protein is CASSQGYSGGTEAFF.

The chain couples TRBV6-1 to TRBJ2-7; D uncertain. The CDR3 runs to 13 residues. Germline-derived CDR1 and CDR2 are MNHNS and SASEGT. Trimming pared 2 bases from V and 2 bases from J, leaving 7 bases between. This CDR3 reads CASSESRTYEQYF. CDR3 coding DNA: TGTGCCAGCAGTGAATCCAGGACCTACGAGCAGTACTTC.

The sample holds a few counts of this clone. The CDR3 sequence is CASSLSAGGSGELFF. CDR3 bases: TGTGCCAGCAGCCTCTCTGCGGGGGGCTCCGGGGAGCTGTTTTTT. The gene calls are TRBV5-6 and TRBJ2-2, with 8 bases identical to TRBD2. Germline CDR1 is SGHDT and CDR2 is YYEEEE. The CDR3 contains 15 residues. V lost 4 bases to trimming and J lost 6 bases; unmatched junction nucleotides: 8.

The gene calls are TRBV5-1 and TRBJ1-1; D remains ambiguous. V lost 4 bases, J lost 1 base, and 8 bases lay in between. Germline loops: CDR1 SGHRS, CDR2 YFSETQ. This CDR3 has 13 amino acids. CDR3 residues: CASSIQENTEAFF. The CDR3 nucleotides are TGCGCCAGCAGCATTCAGGAGAACACTGAAGCTTTCTTT.

The sample holds one count of this clone. The chain links TRBV7-9 to TRBJ1-1; D uncertain. The V end lost 5 bases, the J end lost 8 bases, and 3 bases lay between the germline ends. Germline CDR1 SEHNR, CDR2 FQNEAQ (reference sequence). There are 9 residues in the CDR3. CDR3 nucleotides: TGTGCCAGCAGCCGGGAAGCTTTCTTT. This gives the protein CASSREAFF.

This clone was recorded once. This chain uses TRBV11-3 with TRBJ2-2; 8 bases line up with TRBD2. CDR1 is SGHNT and CDR2 is YENEEA in the germline V gene. V lost 3 bases, J lost 4 bases, and 10 bases stayed unmatched. The CDR3 runs 17 residues. CDR3 protein: CASSFRRSGGGTGELFF. CDR3 DNA: TGTGCCAGCAGCTTCCGGAGGAGCGGGGGAGGCACCGGGGAGCTGTTTTTT. The variable domain in full, with the rest retrieved from reference TRBV11-3 and TRBJ2-2, is EAGVVQSPRYKIIEKKQPVAFWCNPISGHNTLYWYLQNLGQGPELLIRYENEEAVDDSQLPKDRFSAERLKGVDSTLKIQPAELGDSAVYLCASSFRRSGGGTGELFFGEGSRLTVL.

This clone was seen a handful of times. The chain uses TRBV6-2 or TRBV6-3 and TRBJ1-2; D not certain. Germline V gene data show CDR1 as MNHEY and CDR2 as SVGEGT. Trimming removed 5 bases at V and 4 bases at J, with 11 bases between. The CDR3 is 13 amino acids. The CDR3 DNA reads as TGTGCCAGCAGTCGGGATTATTTCTATGGCTACACCTTC. It translates to CASSRDYFYGYTF.

This rearrangement joins TRBV9 to TRBJ1-1; the match to TRBD1 covers 8 bases. V was pared by 0 bases and J by 1 base, with 5 bases of the junction left unmatched. The CDR3 loop spans 16 amino acids. In germline, CDR1 is SGDLS, CDR2 YYNGEE. CDR3 coding DNA: TGTGCCAGCAGCGTAGCCGGGACAGGCGGGAACACTGAAGCTTTCTTT. As protein: CASSVAGTGGNTEAFF.